The source of this TCR beta chain is a study of T cell repertoires in cytomegalovirus infection. Whole-study context: It can be stated that public TCR beta signatures indicated CMV infection as well as a matching HLA type.

Points from the study as a whole: Clonotype analysis showed dominance of the ex vivo response by HLA-C-restricted CMV-specific TCR beta clonotypes.

Each CDR3 protein gets one entry after TCRdb re-called the reads with MiXCR. This sample yields 450,000 to 600,000 distinct CDR3 sequences, of which roughly a third are seen a single time; 17% belongs to the top ten. This clonotype was seen only a few times. Its antigen is still unknown. This sample comprised cultured PBMCs, obtained from culture after CMV antigen stimulation. The source is a human donor in good health (CMV status not recorded). Some clones in this sample may be carry-over from other donors' samples.

The CDR3 DNA follows: TGTGCCAGCTCACCAGGGGACGATCAGCCCCAGCATTTT. The encoded protein is CASSPGDDQPQHF. The J gene is TRBJ1-5, the V gene TRBV18, with D maybe TRBD1 (5 bases). The CDR3 has 13 amino acids. V lost 2 bases, J lost 5 bases, and 7 bases lay in between. In germline, CDR1 is KGHSH, CDR2 LQKENI.